The clone carrying this TCR beta chain was counted many times. With 6 bases removed from V and 0 bases from J, the gap between germline ends came to 14 bases. The CDR3 spans 16 residues. MiXCR was run by TCRdb on the RT-PCR reads, yielding one entry per CDR3 protein. The data contain fewer than 550,000 distinct CDR3 sequences, around 25% of them singletons. These data are taken from a study of response to subunit inactivated influenza vaccine. The sequence derives from a man aged 45-65 years who received an inactivated influenza vaccine. The genes are TRBV12-3 or TRBV12-4 and TRBJ2-2; D uncertain. The material sequenced was CD4+ T cells sorted from PBMCs, taken 5 days after vaccination. The CDR3 protein is CASSKQLVSNTGELFF. The CDR3 coding sequence is TGTGCCAGCAGCAAACAGTTGGTCTCGAACACCGGGGAGCTGTTTTTT.